This T cell receptor beta chain was sequenced for a study of blood T cell repertoires in COVID-19. Study context: The United States, Italy and Spain were the sources of the acute and convalescent COVID-19 samples. T cells, B-cell-depleted T cells, or PBMCs supplied cDNA or gDNA.

Source study methods: The authors estimated nucleated cell counts from reference gene primer amplification. Libraries were prepared by immunoSEQ multiplex PCR; TCRdb keeps only in-frame clonotypes and omits some of them. That table gives V, J and clone size, and the DNA gave D and trimming. In the table there are roughly 260,000 clones, roughly 84% of which are singletons. V was clipped by 3 bases and J by 4 bases; unmatched bases: 11. The CDR3 contains 16 residues. CDR1 SGDLS and CDR2 YYNGEE come from the germline V gene. Material for sequencing was peripheral blood. The TCR comes from a woman aged 40 to 55 who had recovered from COVID-19. The chain links TRBV9 to TRBJ2-5; 8 bases are a match to TRBD2. The chain's CDR3 is CASSGSRGLGGETQYF. Written as DNA, the CDR3 is TGTGCCAGCAGCGGCTCGCGGGGACTAGGGGGAGAGACCCAGTACTTC.